This T cell receptor (beta chain) was identified in a study of T cells after yellow fever vaccination. Study overall: When fractions had low cell numbers, they were prepared with SMART-Seq v4 Ultra Low Input.

Whole-study findings and limits: On re-exposure, the response was weaker but peaked faster, at day 5 versus 15. Subsequent to the booster, the majority of primary-vaccination clones reappeared (96% CD4, roughly 90% CD8). The CD4 and CD8 compartments had a small share of their clonotypes in common.

One entry per CDR3 protein, called by TCRdb with MiXCR from the 5' RACE reads. The sample comprises hundreds of thousands of distinct CDR3 sequences, around 20% of which are singletons, and 15% to 20% rests with the top ten. This clonotype was detected only a few times. Its antigen is as yet unknown. The V end was cut by 6 bases, the J end by 4 bases, with 8 bases between. The CDR3 is made up of 12 amino acids. The chain links TRBV12-3 or TRBV12-4 to TRBJ2-3; perhaps TRBD1 as D (5 bases). The clonotype comes from a man aged 18 to 29 who received the YFV17D yellow fever vaccine. The source material was PBMCs, sampled before the yellow fever booster vaccination. The CDR3 loop is CASSRESDTQYF. In DNA, the CDR3 is TGTGCCAGCAGCAGGGAATCAGATACGCAGTATTTT.